The source of this T cell receptor (beta chain) is a study of Graves' ophthalmopathy and Graves' hyperthyroidism. Germline CDR1 reads MNHEY; CDR2 reads SVGAGI. This CDR3 comprises 13 residues. V was clipped by 2 bases and J by 0 bases, with 5 bases between them. Orbital computed tomography and thyroid ultrasound, along with TRAb, serum thyroxine and clinical symptoms, underpinned diagnosis. RNA transcripts yielded amplified TCR beta CDR3 regions. HTBI-primed RT-PCR formed the first round, and a multiplex PCR formed the second. One entry per CDR3 protein results from TCRdb running MiXCR on the multiplex PCR reads. The sample records about 380,000 distinct CDR3 sequences, 15% to 19% being singletons.

The sequence was obtained from a woman between 18 and 29 years old with stable Graves' hyperthyroidism. Specimen: peripheral blood. This sequence joins TRBV6-5 and TRBJ2-7, with a tentative D call TRBD1 (5 bases). CDR3 amino acids: CASSYDSSYEQYF. CDR3 bases: TGTGCCAGCAGTTACGACAGCTCCTACGAGCAGTACTTC.